The 6 T cell receptor beta chains below all came from one sample that was sequenced in a study of T cell repertoires in cytomegalovirus infection. No antigens are known for them. From the reads, TCRdb called clonotypes with MiXCR, one entry per CDR3 protein. The sample has approximately 990,000 distinct CDR3 sequences; 30% to 40% are singletons. The source was cultured CD8+ T cells from PBMCs, collected from culture after CMV antigen stimulation. The receptor set was obtained from a human donor in good health (CMV status not recorded). Some clones in this sample may be carry-over from other donors' samples.

This clonotype has only a few counts. V is TRBV12-5 and J is TRBJ1-5; TRBD1 matches 10 bases. The CDR3 sequence is 15 residues long. Germline CDR1 is LGHNT and CDR2 is FRNRAP. V shed 2 bases and J 5 bases; nucleotides not matched to a gene: 3. The CDR3 is CASGLIGTGDQPQHF. The CDR3, as DNA: TGTGCTAGTGGTTTGATTGGGACAGGGGATCAGCCCCAGCATTTT. Full variable domain (remainder filled in from reference TRBV12-5 and TRBJ1-5): DARVTQTPRHKVTEMGQEVTMRCQPILGHNTVFWYRQTMMQGLELLAYFRNRAPLDDSGMPKDRFSAEMPDATLATLKIQPSEPRDSAVYFCASGLIGTGDQPQHFGDGTRLSIL.

The chain combines TRBV19 with TRBJ1-5, with D hard to call. The CDR3 is made up of 13 amino acids. V was trimmed by 1 base and J by 4 bases, leaving 5 bases between them. Germline V gene data show CDR1 as LNHDA and CDR2 as SQIVND (reference sequence). The CDR3 DNA sequence: TGTGCCAGTAGTATAGGAGCAAATCAGCCCCAGCATTTT. This sequence encodes CASSIGANQPQHF. The entire variable domain, with the rest obtained from reference TRBV19 and TRBJ1-5, is as follows: DGGITQSPKYLFRKEGQNVTLSCEQNLNHDAMYWYRQDPGQGLRLIYYSQIVNDFQKGDIAEGYSVSREKKESFPLTVTSAQKNPTAFYLCASSIGANQPQHFGDGTRLSIL.

V gene TRBV6-5 combines with J gene TRBJ2-2; 12 nucleotides match TRBD1. V shed 7 bases and J 3 bases; nucleotides not matched to a gene: 15. Germline CDR1 is MNHEY and CDR2 is SVGAGI. This CDR3 spans 19 amino acids. Written as DNA, the CDR3 is TGTGCCAGCACAGAAGTTATTCGGGACAGGGGGCCCCACACCGGGGAGCTGTTTTTT. Its protein product is CASTEVIRDRGPHTGELFF.

This chain connects TRBV7-6 to TRBJ2-2, with 7 bases that match TRBD2. The V segment lost 5 bases and the J segment 2 bases; nucleotides outside the gene matches: 5. CDR1 SGHVS and CDR2 FNYEAQ come from the germline V gene. CDR3 length: 15 amino acids. The CDR3 here is CASSRGEENTGELFF. The CDR3 DNA follows: TGTGCCAGCAGCCGGGGGGAGGAAAACACCGGGGAGCTGTTTTTT.

In this sample, this clonotype turned up many times. The chain joins TRBV7-8 to TRBJ1-5, with D uncertain. Germline CDR1 and CDR2: SGHVS and FQNEAQ. CDR3 length equals 13 residues. Trimming took 4 bases from V and 2 from J, leaving 6 bases between them. The DNA of the CDR3 is TGTGCCAGCAGCTCAGTCGGCAATCAGCCCCAGCATTTT. It translates to CASSSVGNQPQHF.

The genes are TRBV29-1 and TRBJ2-2, with 7 bases lining up with TRBD2. From germline, CDR1 is SQVTM and CDR2 ANQGSEA. V lost 1 base, J lost 5 bases, and 10 bases stayed unmatched. CDR3 length equals 16 residues. The CDR3 protein is CSVEGVAGDITGELFF. DNA of the CDR3: TGCAGCGTTGAAGGGGTAGCGGGCGACATAACCGGGGAGCTGTTTTTT.